These 20 T cell receptor beta chains came from one sample sequenced in a study of blood T cell repertoires in COVID-19. Here immunoSEQ multiplex PCR was the method, and the copy in TCRdb shows in-frame clones only, minus some. The sample comprises about 210,000 clones, roughly 78% of which are singletons, and roughly 12% rests with the top ten. The sequenced sample consisted of peripheral blood. The receptors were sampled from a woman aged 35 to 49 with acute or convalescent COVID-19.

The chain joins TRBV6-5 to TRBJ2-7, with 8 positions matching TRBD2. The CDR3 is 16 amino acids. Germline CDR1 and CDR2: MNHEY and SVGAGI. V lost 4 bases and J lost 0; bases outside the gene matches: 8. CDR3 nucleotide sequence: TGTGCCAGCAGTTCTCCTAGGAGCGGGGGCTCCTACGAGCAGTACTTC. Its translation is CASSSPRSGGSYEQYF.

The genes are TRBV4-3 and TRBJ1-2; D uncertain. V lost 0 bases to trimming and J lost 2 bases, with 7 bases between them. Germline CDR1 is LGHNA and CDR2 is YSLEER. The CDR3 totals 14 residues. Here the CDR3 DNA reads TGCGCCAGCAGCCAAGACTCGGGGAACTATGGCTACACCTTC. Translating gives CASSQDSGNYGYTF.

This clone has only a few counts. The V call is TRBV6-5, the J call TRBJ1-2; 9 nucleotides match TRBD1. The length of the CDR3 is 14 residues. With 6 bases clipped from V and 8 bases from J, the junction kept 10 bases outside the gene matches. The germline gives CDR1 MNHEY, CDR2 SVGAGI. CDR3 residues: CASRRTGDSLGYTF. The CDR3 nucleotides are TGTGCCAGCAGGAGGACAGGGGATTCCTTAGGCTACACCTTC.

V and J are TRBV5-1 and TRBJ1-1; D call uncertain. Trimming took off 4 bases at V and 5 bases at J, with 21 bases between the two ends. CDR1 and CDR2 (germline): SGHRS, YFSETQ. The CDR3 runs 16 residues. The CDR3 sequence is CASSEIPGSTGTEAFF. DNA for the CDR3: TGCGCCAGCAGCGAAATTCCGGGGTCGACCGGGACTGAAGCTTTCTTT.

With respect to this clone: This may arise from a read error, as a much more abundant clone is one base away. Within the sample, other DNA sequences also encode this same CDR3. This rearrangement joins TRBV6-4 to TRBJ2-4, with D perhaps matching TRBD2 (6 bases). The CDR3 has 15 amino acids. V was trimmed by 4 bases and J by 1 base, leaving 11 bases between them. Germline V gene sequence: CDR1 MRHNA, CDR2 SNTAGT. The CDR3 DNA reads TGTGCCAGCAGTGTTAATGGGGGGGCCAAAAACATTCAGTACTTC. This codes for CASSVNGGAKNIQYF.

The CDR3 DNA sequence: TGTGCCTGGAGTATCGGGACTCGCACAGATACGCAGTATTTT. Translating it yields CAWSIGTRTDTQYF. V gene TRBV30 combines with J gene TRBJ2-3; a possible D gene is TRBD2 (6 bases). Trimming removed 2 bases from V and 1 base from J, with 10 bases in between. Germline CDR1 and CDR2: GTSNPN and SVGIG (reference sequence). This CDR3 has 14 residues.

The chain couples TRBV4-3 to TRBJ2-1; 8 nucleotides align to TRBD1. Trimming at V came to 2 bases and at J to 10 bases, leaving 4 bases not matched to a gene. This CDR3 is 13 amino acids long. CDR1 and CDR2 (germline): LGHNA, YSLEER. CDR3 sequence: CASSQYRGVEQFF. CDR3 DNA: TGCGCCAGCAGCCAATACAGGGGGGTGGAGCAGTTCTTC.

As concerns this clone: In the same sample, other DNA sequences code for this CDR3. The chain links TRBV12-3 or TRBV12-4 to TRBJ1-1; D gene uncertain. V was trimmed by 8 bases and J by 4 bases, leaving 8 bases between them. The CDR3 length is 11 residues. The DNA for the CDR3 is TGTGCCAGCTCCACATCCACTGAAGCTTTCTTT. Its protein product is CASSTSTEAFF.

This clone was seen only a few times. The chain couples TRBV6-2 or TRBV6-3 to TRBJ1-5; the D gene is possibly TRBD1 (5 bases). Germline CDR1 is MNHEY and CDR2 is SVGEGT. Trimming removed 2 bases from V and 3 bases from J, with 8 bases in between. The CDR3 contains 14 residues. This chain's CDR3 is CASSYPTDNQPQHF. Here the CDR3 DNA reads TGTGCCAGCAGTTACCCGACAGACAATCAGCCCCAGCATTTT.

This chain connects TRBV30 to TRBJ1-1; no reliable D call. Trimming removed 8 bases from V and 1 base from J, with 8 bases in between. Looked up from germline, CDR1 is GTSNPN and CDR2 is SVGIG (reference sequence). The CDR3 loop spans 11 amino acids. CDR3 nucleotides: TGTGCCCGCCAGGAGAACACTGAAGCTTTCTTT. This gives the protein CARQENTEAFF.

V and J are TRBV15 and TRBJ1-1, with D tentatively TRBD1 (5 bases). Per the germline V gene, CDR1 is LNHNV and CDR2 is YYDKDF (reference sequence). With 3 bases removed from V and 0 bases from J, the gap between germline ends came to 14 bases. This CDR3 has 16 residues. CDR3 in DNA: TGTGCCACCAGCAGTGGGAGGCAGGACATGAACACTGAAGCTTTCTTT. This encodes CATSSGRQDMNTEAFF.

This chain connects TRBV6-4 to TRBJ1-2, with 9 bases matching TRBD1. The CDR3 covers 14 residues. The germline V gene encodes CDR1 MRHNA and CDR2 SNTAGT. V lost 4 bases and J lost 4; bases outside the gene matches: 4. The CDR3 loop is CASSAGTGLYGYTF. For the CDR3, the DNA is TGTGCCAGCAGTGCTGGGACAGGGCTCTATGGCTACACCTTC.

The V and J genes are TRBV6-5 and TRBJ2-1; 11 bases are shared with TRBD2. V shed 6 bases, J shed 7 bases, and the junction held 8 bases outside the gene matches. Germline CDR1 MNHEY, CDR2 SVGAGI. CDR3 length: 15 amino acids. CDR3 DNA: TGTGCCAGCAGCCCCGGGGGACTAGCGGTGAATGAGCAGTTCTTC. This gives the protein CASSPGGLAVNEQFF.

In its sample, this clone was seen once. The sample contains more than one DNA sequence encoding this CDR3. The rearrangement links TRBV2 to TRBJ2-3, with TRBD2 matching 9 bases. This CDR3 is 14 amino acids long. The V gene's germline CDR1 is SNHLY and CDR2 FYNNEI. Germline trimming cut 8 bases from V and 3 bases from J; bases unmatched to any gene: 6. CDR3 nucleotide sequence: TGTGCCAGCGGTTTAGCGGGAGTAACAGATACGCAGTATTTT. The encoded protein is CASGLAGVTDTQYF.

The chain joins TRBV7-3 to TRBJ2-3, with 10 bases matching TRBD2. From germline, CDR1 is SGHTA and CDR2 FQGTGA. J lost 3 bases, V lost 8 bases, and 11 bases had no gene match. The CDR3 loop spans 16 amino acids. CDR3 bases: TGTGCCAGCGGCCGAGAAGCGGGGGGGCCAACAGATACGCAGTATTTT. This codes for CASGREAGGPTDTQYF.

The V gene is TRBV5-1, the J gene TRBJ2-7; 7 nucleotides line up with TRBD2. Losses at the gene ends were 4 bases for V and 2 bases for J; bases not matched to a gene: 3. Germline V gene data show CDR1 as SGHRS and CDR2 as YFSETQ. The CDR3 is made up of 13 amino acids. The CDR3 loop is CASSEGTTYEQYF. In DNA, the CDR3 is TGCGCCAGCAGCGAGGGGACTACCTACGAGCAGTACTTC.

The V call is TRBV19, the J call TRBJ2-3; TRBD2 matches at 13 bases. Looked up from germline, CDR1 is LNHDA and CDR2 is SQIVND (reference sequence). V shed 6 bases, J shed 2 bases, and the junction held 5 bases outside the gene matches. The CDR3 contains 16 residues. DNA for the CDR3: TGTGCCAGTAGCTGGACTAGCGGGAGTCTCACAGATACGCAGTATTTT. This encodes CASSWTSGSLTDTQYF. Complete variable domain (other parts from reference TRBV19 and TRBJ2-3): DGGITQSPKYLFRKEGQNVTLSCEQNLNHDAMYWYRQDPGQGLRLIYYSQIVNDFQKGDIAEGYSVSREKKESFPLTVTSAQKNPTAFYLCASSWTSGSLTDTQYFGPGTRLTVL.

V is TRBV30 and J is TRBJ1-1; TRBD1 might be the D (5 bases). V lost 0 bases and J lost 8, with 7 bases in between. The germline gives CDR1 GTSNPN, CDR2 SVGIG (reference sequence). There are 11 residues in the CDR3. CDR3 bases: TGTGCCTGGAGTGTTAAGGGGGAAGCTTTCTTT. As protein: CAWSVKGEAFF. Drawing the rest from reference TRBV30 and TRBJ1-1, the complete variable domain is SQTIHQWPATLVQPVGSPLSLECTVEGTSNPNLYWYRQAAGRGLQLLFYSVGIGQISSEVPQNLSASRPQDRQFILSSKKLLLSDSGFYLCAWSVKGEAFFGQGTRLTVV.

This sequence joins TRBV4-3 and TRBJ1-4; D is perhaps TRBD1 (6 bases). The CDR3 extends over 17 amino acids. Trimming cost V 0 bases and J 3 bases, with 14 bases left between them. The germline CDR1 and CDR2 sequences are LGHNA and YSLEER. This CDR3 is CASSQEAAGVSNEKLFF. DNA of the CDR3: TGCGCCAGCAGCCAAGAAGCGGCAGGGGTATCTAATGAAAAACTGTTTTTT.

The J gene is TRBJ2-6, the V gene TRBV6-4; TRBD1 is a possible D gene (5 bases). V lost 4 bases, J lost 2 bases, and 6 bases lay in between. Germline V CDR1 and CDR2: MRHNA, SNTAGT. There are 14 residues in the CDR3. DNA of the CDR3: TGTGCCAGCAGTGGGGGCACTGGGGCCAACGTCCTGACTTTC. It yields the protein CASSGGTGANVLTF.